The 32 T cell receptor beta chains given below trace back to one sample, sequenced in a study of tumor and adjacent non-tumor tissue in lung cancer. TCRbeta libraries were built with three rounds of nested PCR, modified from ARM-PCR. TCRdb re-derived calls from the multiplex PCR reads in MiXCR, one entry per CDR3 protein. Here the sample spans about 48,000 distinct CDR3 sequences, under 75% being singletons. The template was RNA from unsorted bulk tissue. The normal lung tissue was taken more than 3 cm from the tumor edge. The sample was distant non-tumor lung tissue. These receptors originate from a woman in her 70s with non-small cell lung cancer.

This clonotype came up once. With a much larger clone just one base away, this may be a read error. The gene calls are TRBV24-1 and TRBJ2-5; 8 bases agree with TRBD1. J lost 1 base, V lost 4 bases, and 7 bases had no gene match. The germline gives CDR1 KGHDR, CDR2 SFDVKD. The CDR3 spans 16 residues. The CDR3 DNA reads TGTGCCACCAGTGAACGGGACAGGATGGGCCAAGAGACCCAGTACTTC. It is translated as CATSERDRMGQETQYF.

On this clonotype itself: Likely a read error: the CDR3 ends without its conserved phenylalanine or tryptophan. The chain is built from TRBV12-3 or TRBV12-4 and TRBJ2-1, with 11 nucleotides matching TRBD2. The CDR3 sequence is 16 residues long. V shed 4 bases, J shed 7 bases, and the junction held 9 bases outside the gene matches. The CDR3 DNA follows: TGTGCCAGCAGTTCAACTTCCGGGACTAGCGGTAATGAGCAGTTCTAC. Its translation: CASSSTSGTSGNEQFY.

Turning to this clonotype: This clone may be a read error of a much larger clone one base away. The rearrangement links TRBV5-1 to TRBJ2-1; 9 nucleotides agree with TRBD1. Germline V gene sequence: CDR1 SGHRS, CDR2 YFSETQ. The V segment lost 4 bases and the J segment 9 bases; nucleotides outside the gene matches: 8. This CDR3 comprises 14 residues. In nucleotides, the CDR3 is TGCGCCAGCAGCCCCTGGACAGGGGACAGTGAGCAGTTCTTC. Residues: CASSPWTGDSEQFF.

Comments on this clonotype: The conserved closing phenylalanine or tryptophan is absent in this CDR3, likely reflecting a read error. The V gene is TRBV4-2, the J gene TRBJ2-2; D unresolved. Germline V gene sequence: CDR1 LGHNA, CDR2 YNFKEQ. The V gene lost 9 bases and the J gene lost 0 bases, with 17 bases spanning the gap. CDR3 length equals 16 residues. The CDR3 loop is CARSQNWATNTGELFI. The DNA for the CDR3 is TGTGCCAGGAGTCAAAATTGGGCCACGAACACCGGGGAGCTGTTTATT.

This clonotype was recorded once. One end of the junction varies from germline; a read error may be responsible. The CDR3 here is CAATVWSSYEQCF. DNA for the CDR3: TGTGCCGCGACCGTCTGGAGCTCCTACGAGCAGTGCTTC. The chain links TRBV10-3 to TRBJ2-7; D is ambiguous. CDR1 and CDR2 from the germline V gene are ENHRY and SYGVKD. The CDR3 totals 13 residues.

For this clonotype: An end of the junction does not agree with germline; a read error may underlie this. The gene calls are TRBV10-3 and TRBJ1-2; unclear D gene. The CDR3 covers 14 residues. Germline V gene data show CDR1 as ENHRY and CDR2 as SYGVKD. The CDR3 bases are TGTGCCATCACTGAGTACTTCGGTTCTGATGGCTACACCTTC. Its protein product is CAITEYFGSDGYTF.

A remark on this clonotype: A read error may account for a junction end that differs from germline. The V gene is TRBV6-1, the J gene TRBJ2-3; a possible D gene is TRBD2 (7 bases). This CDR3 is 15 amino acids long. Germline CDR1 MNHNS, CDR2 SASEGT. CDR3 bases: TGTGACAGCAGGGACAACCGAGGCGGGGGAGATACGCAGTATTTT. This translates into CDSRDNRGGGDTQYF.

This chain joins TRBV14 and TRBJ1-6; 10 bases fit TRBD1. V shed 4 bases, J shed 10 bases, and the junction held 13 bases outside the gene matches. The CDR3 consists of 17 residues. Germline V gene sequence: CDR1 SGHDN, CDR2 FVKESK. In DNA form, the CDR3 reads TGTGCCAGCAGCCGAGATCTTACCGGGACAGGGGAATCACCCCTCCACTTT. Translation gives CASSRDLTGTGESPLHF. Using reference TRBV14 and TRBJ1-6 for the parts outside the CDR3, the full variable domain is EAGVTQFPSHSVIEKGQTVTLRCDPISGHDNLYWYRRVMGKEIKFLLHFVKESKQDESGMPNNRFLAERTGGTYSTLKVQPAELEDSGVYFCASSRDLTGTGESPLHFGNGTRLTVT.

A word on this clonotype: Given the absence of the conserved phenylalanine or tryptophan at the CDR3 end, a read error is likely. This chain links TRBV4-1 with TRBJ1-1, with 7 bases aligning to TRBD1. CDR1 MGHRA and CDR2 YSYEKL come from the germline V gene. This CDR3 region has 15 residues. This chain's CDR3 is CASTQDRGRLIEAFL. CDR3 in DNA: TGCGCCAGCACCCAAGATAGGGGGCGGTTGATTGAAGCTTTCTTA.

As concerns this clonotype: The junction and the germline gene differ at one end; a read error may be behind it. V is TRBV12-3 or TRBV12-4 and J is TRBJ1-5; D possibly corresponds to TRBD1 (6 bases). The CDR3 length is 14 residues. The CDR3 reads CACSLGGRGQPQHF. Written as DNA, the CDR3 is TGTGCCTGCAGTTTAGGGGGACGGGGTCAGCCCCAGCATTTC.

This clonotype was observed a few times. One junction end does not reproduce the germline sequence, and a read error may be involved. The chain joins TRBV12-3 or TRBV12-4 to TRBJ2-5, with 8 bases that match TRBD2. CDR3 length equals 15 residues. The CDR3 sequence: CTSSYLAGLQETQYF. Written as DNA, the CDR3 is TGTACCAGCAGCTACTTAGCGGGGCTCCAAGAGACCCAGTACTTC.

This rearrangement joins TRBV7-9 to TRBJ1-4; D unclear. The CDR3 runs to 18 residues. Trimming took 1 base from V and 2 from J, leaving 17 bases between them. The germline gives CDR1 SEHNR, CDR2 FQNEAQ (reference sequence). CDR3 in DNA: TGTGCCAGCAGCTTAGTTCTCGGTTGTGGTCCGACTAATGAAAAACTGTTTTTT. Encoded protein: CASSLVLGCGPTNEKLFF.

Note on this clonotype: Since a much larger clone is just one base distant, this may be a read error. This chain connects TRBV11-2 to TRBJ2-1; D uncertain. Per the germline V gene, CDR1 is SGHAT and CDR2 is FQNNGV. CDR3 size: 13 residues. The CDR3 protein is CASNLDSPRPQFF. The CDR3 coding sequence is TGTGCCAGCAACTTAGACTCCCCCCGTCCGCAGTTCTTC.

The gene calls are TRBV6-5 and TRBJ2-4, with 13 bases aligning to TRBD2. This CDR3 contains 18 residues. Per germline, CDR1 MNHEY and CDR2 SVGAGI. Losses at the gene ends were 2 bases for V and 0 bases for J; bases not matched to a gene: 4. The CDR3 sequence: CASSYGGLAGEAKNIQYF. In DNA, the CDR3 is TGTGCCAGCAGTTACGGAGGACTAGCGGGAGAAGCCAAAAACATTCAGTACTTC.

Remarks on this clonotype: Germline and junction disagree at one end, which may indicate a read error. The J gene is TRBJ2-7, the V gene TRBV6-5; maybe TRBD2 (6 bases). The CDR3 covers 15 residues. Germline CDR1 reads MNHEY; CDR2 reads SVGAGI. The CDR3 DNA reads as TGTGCCAGCACCACGCAAGTGGAGGGACCCTACAAGCGGCACTTC. This codes for CASTTQVEGPYKRHF.

Worth noting for this clonotype: One end of the junction fails to match germline, which may point to a read error. The chain has TRBV11-1 and TRBJ2-7; possibly TRBD2 for D (6 bases). This CDR3 has 13 residues. Germline V CDR1 and CDR2: SGHAT, FQDESV (reference sequence). The CDR3: CASSSGTSYEQYF. CDR3 DNA sequence: TGTGCTAGCAGCTCAGGGACTTCCTACGAGCAGTACTTC.

In regard to this clonotype: Lacking the conserved final phenylalanine or tryptophan, this CDR3 likely reflects a read error. No DNA is shown, since the ends of the CDR3 on it are uncertain; the CDR3 is the one TCRdb lists. The chain links TRBV14 to TRBJ2-4; the D call TRBD1 from the table was never checked on the DNA. CDR1 and CDR2 (germline): SGHDN, FVKESK. The CDR3 contains 14 residues when both ends are counted. The CDR3 is CASSLQGIQNIQYL.

A remark on this clonotype: Sequence at one end of the junction differs from germline and may be a read error. The rearrangement links TRBV29-1 to TRBJ2-1, with unresolved D. CDR3 size: 12 residues. Looked up from germline, CDR1 is SQVTM and CDR2 is ANQGSEA. The CDR3 bases are TGCAGCGTTGACTCCGGTTACAATGAGCAGCTCTTC. Translating gives CSVDSGYNEQLF.

Concerning this clonotype itself: A read error may produce the germline difference seen at one junction end. The gene calls are TRBV7-9 and TRBJ2-3; D gene unclear. The CDR3 is 13 residues long. Looked up from germline, CDR1 is SEHNR and CDR2 is FQNEAQ (reference sequence). CDR3 sequence (DNA): TGTGCCAGCAGCCTCCAAAGCACAGATACGCGGTATTTT. Translated: CASSLQSTDTRYF. Looking up the rest from reference TRBV7-9 and TRBJ2-3 gives the full variable domain: DTGVSQNPRHKITKRGQNVTFRCDPISEHNRLYWYRQTLGQGPEFLTYFQNEAQLEKSRLLSDRFSAERPKGSFSTLEIQRTEQGDSAMYLCASSLQSTDTRYFGPGTRLTVL.

Worth noting for this clonotype: A clone one base away is much larger, so this may be a read error. This chain uses TRBV20-1 with TRBJ2-1, with D uncertain. The CDR3 has 11 residues. Germline CDR1 is DFQATT and CDR2 is SNEGSKA (reference sequence). CDR3 in amino acids: CNVQSYNEQFF. The CDR3, as DNA: TGCAATGTCCAAAGCTACAATGAGCAGTTCTTC.

This clonotype was counted a few times. The rearrangement joins TRBV7-9 to TRBJ2-7, with 10 bases lining up with TRBD1. From germline, CDR1 is SEHNR and CDR2 FQNEAQ (reference sequence). Losses at the gene ends were 8 bases for V and 3 bases for J; bases not matched to a gene: 4. This CDR3 comprises 13 residues. The CDR3 region is CASGTGEIYEQYF. The CDR3 DNA reads as TGTGCCAGCGGGACAGGGGAGATCTACGAGCAGTACTTC.

About this clonotype itself: A read error may explain this, as a much larger clone is one base away. The chain employs TRBV5-4 and TRBJ2-1; TRBD2 matches 12 bases. The CDR3 extends over 15 amino acids. Looked up from germline, CDR1 is SGHNT and CDR2 is YYREEE (reference sequence). CDR3 residues: CASSFGTSGYSEQFF. CDR3 coding DNA: TGTGCCAGCAGCTTTGGGACTAGCGGGTACAGTGAGCAGTTCTTC.

The chain carries TRBV27 and TRBJ1-1; D gene uncertain. Germline V gene sequence: CDR1 MNHEY, CDR2 SMNVEV (reference sequence). The CDR3 consists of 13 residues. V was clipped by 7 bases and J by 11 bases, with 20 bases between them. The DNA of the CDR3 is TGTGCCAGCATTGGCAACACGGGCTCTGCGGCTTTCTTT. Amino acids: CASIGNTGSAAFF.

The sample holds many counts of this clonotype. The V gene is TRBV20-1, the J gene TRBJ1-1; possibly TRBD1 for D (5 bases). The CDR3 is made up of 11 amino acids. Germline V gene data show CDR1 as DFQATT and CDR2 as SNEGSKA (reference sequence). CDR3 protein: CSSLGQVEAFF. The CDR3 bases are TGCAGCTCCCTAGGACAAGTTGAAGCTTTCTTT.

In this sample, this clonotype turned up many times. V and J are TRBV12-3 or TRBV12-4 and TRBJ2-7; no clear D. V lost 1 base and J 6 bases, leaving 10 bases between the germline ends. The CDR3 consists of 13 residues. CDR3 nucleotide sequence: TGTGCCAGCAGTTTAGGCGAATTCAGCGAGCAGTACTTC. It specifies CASSLGEFSEQYF.

This clonotype has ten or more counts. This chain joins TRBV28 and TRBJ2-5, with D unresolved. Per germline, CDR1 MDHEN and CDR2 SYDVKM. Trimming left V 7 bases short and J 5 bases short, with 17 bases between. The CDR3 contains 14 residues. Written as DNA, the CDR3 is TGTGCCAGCACCGAGACCGGAGTTGGGGAGACCCAGTACTTC. Translating it yields CASTETGVGETQYF.

This clonotype was seen only a few times. A much larger clone lies a single base off, so this may be a read error. The CDR3 DNA follows: TGTGACAGCAGTTACGAAGAGACCCAGTACTTC. Translation gives CDSSYEETQYF. The chain couples TRBV6-2 or TRBV6-3 to TRBJ2-5; D call uncertain. This CDR3 contains 11 residues. Per the germline V gene, CDR1 is MNHEY and CDR2 is SVGEGT.

The chain carries TRBV28 and TRBJ1-5; no definite D call. Trimming pared 3 bases from V and 4 bases from J, leaving 10 bases between. Germline V gene sequence: CDR1 MDHEN, CDR2 SYDVKM. The CDR3 covers 14 residues. DNA of the CDR3: TGTGCCAGCAGTTTCCCAGTGCAGAATCAGCCCCAGCATTTT. It encodes CASSFPVQNQPQHF.

Of note for this clonotype: A read error may account for a junction end that differs from germline. The V gene is TRBV6-5, the J gene TRBJ1-1; D is undetermined. The CDR3 is 12 residues long. Germline V gene lookup returns CDR1 MNHEY and CDR2 SVGAGI. This chain's CDR3 is CAISYPTAPAFF. The CDR3 DNA follows: TGTGCCATCAGTTACCCGACCGCCCCCGCTTTCTTT.

The table lists this clonotype with many counts. As DNA, the CDR3 is TGTGCCAGCAGCCCCGGACTAGCGGAAGGGACAGATACGCAGTATTTT. It codes for CASSPGLAEGTDTQYF. The chain carries TRBV5-5 and TRBJ2-3, with 10 nucleotides matching TRBD2. The V gene's germline CDR1 is SGHKS and CDR2 YYEKEE (reference sequence). V was pared by 4 bases and J by 3 bases, with 8 bases of the junction left unmatched. The CDR3 runs to 16 residues.

This clonotype was seen a few times. This chain links TRBV19 with TRBJ2-5; perhaps D is TRBD1 or TRBD2 (5 bases each). Germline V lookup: CDR1 LNHDA, CDR2 SQIVND (reference sequence). V was trimmed by 1 base and J by 2 bases, leaving 11 bases between them. This CDR3 comprises 15 residues. The CDR3 reads CASSIVGTLQETQYF. CDR3 DNA: TGTGCCAGTAGTATAGTTGGGACCCTACAAGAGACCCAGTACTTC.

Concerning this clonotype: Here the CDR3 omits its conserved ending phenylalanine or tryptophan, so a read error is the likely source. The V and J genes are TRBV23-1 and TRBJ2-7; unclear D gene. TRBV23-1 is known as an ORF, though its function is uncertain. V lost 4 bases to trimming and J lost 2 bases, with 6 bases between them. The CDR3 contains 12 residues. In DNA, the CDR3 is TGCGCCAGCAGTCTACGGACCTACGAGCAGTACTCC. Protein product: CASSLRTYEQYS.